This T cell receptor (beta chain) derives from a study of T cell changes during pregnancy in multiple sclerosis (dated by TCRdb to the late 2010s). Some background on the complete study: Changes in the T cell repertoire over the course of pregnancy were examined in this study in women with multiple sclerosis.

Receptor amplification or capture employed the immunoSEQ multiplex PCR assay. The table comes from immuneACCESS by way of TCRdb, which keeps in-frame sequences with V and J called. Part of the clones is missing from these tables; in studies checked, under half for an unresolved V gene and the rest for unknown reasons. The sample table records under 110,000 clones; approximately 92% of these occur just once. Around 3.2% of the sample lies in the top ten. This clone has only one observation. Its antigen remains undetermined. No quality values exist for individual bases; no much larger clone is one base distant. The source material was peripheral blood, sampled in the second trimester of pregnancy. This receptor was taken from a female donor with multiple sclerosis, enrolled in a pregnancy study.

The DNA sequence follows: TGTGCCAGCAGAGGACTAGCGGGGACCGGGGAGCTGTTTTTT. The translation is CASRGLAGTGELFF. The chain is encoded by TRBV2 joined to TRBJ2-2, with 12 middle bases fitting TRBD2. Reading the germline V gene gives CDR1 SNHLY and CDR2 FYNNEI. The CDR3, cysteine through phenylalanine, is 14 amino acids long. Only the CDR3 part of the read is kept: 42 bases, read in frame from the first base. Here V drops 6 bases and J drops 5 bases, and the junction holds 1 base not matched to any gene.